This T cell receptor (beta chain) was profiled in a study of T cells expressing NK-cell markers. Study-wide background: The authors derived TCR beta repertoires from sorted CD3+CD56+NKG2C+, CD3+CD56+NKG2C- and CD3+CD56-NKG2C+ T cells.

With UMIs, 5'RACE template switching was used to make TCR beta cDNA. TCRdb reprocessed the 5' RACE reads, with one entry per CDR3 protein and no DNA. Recorded for this sample: about half a million distinct CDR3 sequences. The CDR3 runs to 14 residues. From germline, CDR1 is DFQATT and CDR2 SNEGSKA (reference sequence). This TCR derives from a woman in her forties or fifties in good health. This chain joins TRBV20-1 and TRBJ2-7; there is no DNA to check the TCRdb D call of TRBD2. The sequenced material came from blood T cells: a sorted CD56 or NKG2C T cell subset, CD4+ or CD8+ T cells, or bulk PBMC T cells (not recorded which). CDR3: CSARTSGKITEQYF.